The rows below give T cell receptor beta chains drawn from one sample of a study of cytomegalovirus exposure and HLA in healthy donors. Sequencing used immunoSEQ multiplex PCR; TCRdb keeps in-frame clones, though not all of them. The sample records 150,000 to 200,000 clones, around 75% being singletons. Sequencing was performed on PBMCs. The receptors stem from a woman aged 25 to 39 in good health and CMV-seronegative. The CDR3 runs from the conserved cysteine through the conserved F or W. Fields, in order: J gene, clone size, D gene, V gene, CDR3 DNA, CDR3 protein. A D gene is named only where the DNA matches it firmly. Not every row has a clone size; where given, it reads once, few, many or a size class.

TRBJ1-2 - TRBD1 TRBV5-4 TGTGCCAGCACCGTTCGGCTGGGGGACAGAATCCTCTATGGCTACACCTTC CASTVRLGDRILYGYTF
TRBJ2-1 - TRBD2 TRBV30 TGTGCCTGGAGTGGGCTAGCGGGACTGGGTGAGCAGTTCTTC CAWSGLAGLGEQFF
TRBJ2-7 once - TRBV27 TGTGCCAGCAGTTTCACAGGGTCTGGAGTAGGGATCTACGAGCAGTACTTC CASSFTGSGVGIYEQYF
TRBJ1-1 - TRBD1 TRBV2 TGTGCCAGCAATATAGACAGGGCGGACACTGAAGCTTTCTTT CASNIDRADTEAFF
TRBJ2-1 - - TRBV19 TGTGCCAGTAGTATCACTCGAAGCTCCTACAATGAGCAGTTCTTC CASSITRSSYNEQFF
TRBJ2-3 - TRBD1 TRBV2 TGTGCCAGCAGTCAGGGGGCTGGCACAGATACGCAGTATTTT CASSQGAGTDTQYF
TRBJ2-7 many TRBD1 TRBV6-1 TGTGCCGCCTTCGGGACAGGGTTCTACGAGCAGTACTTC CAAFGTGFYEQYF
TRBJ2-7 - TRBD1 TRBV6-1 TGTGCCAGCAGGGAACAGGGGGCGAACAGCTACGAGCAGTACTTC CASREQGANSYEQYF
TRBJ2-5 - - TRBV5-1 TGCGCCAGCAGTTTAAGACAGCAAGAGACCCAGTACTTC CASSLRQQETQYF
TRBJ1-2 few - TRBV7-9 TGTGCCAGCAGCTTACGGCGGGGTGTCGGGGGTACTAACTATGGCTACACCTTC CASSLRRGVGGTNYGYTF
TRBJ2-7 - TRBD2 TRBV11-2 TGTGCCAGCAGCTTAGATCTGGGGACTAGCGGGTCCTACGAGCAGTACTTC CASSLDLGTSGSYEQYF
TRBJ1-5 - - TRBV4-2 TGTGCCAGCAGCCTACAACTAGAGCAGCCCCAGCATTTT CASSLQLEQPQHF
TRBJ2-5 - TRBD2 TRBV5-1 TGCGCCAGCAGCTTCGGGCGGGAGGACCAAGAGACCCAGTACTTC CASSFGREDQETQYF
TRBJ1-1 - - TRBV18 TGTGCCAGCTCACCAATCACAGGGTTGGGGACTGAAGCTTTCTTT CASSPITGLGTEAFF
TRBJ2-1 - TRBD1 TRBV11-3 TGTGCCAGCAGCTTAGGGAGATATCTGGGACAGCAAAATGAGCAGTTCTTC CASSLGRYLGQQNEQFF
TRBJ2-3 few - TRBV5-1 TGCGCCAGCAGCTTGGTTACAGGCAGAAACACAGATACGCAGTATTTT CASSLVTGRNTDTQYF
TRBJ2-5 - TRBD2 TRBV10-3 TGTGCCATCGGACAAAGTATGGCGCTAGCGGGAGATGGGGAGACCCAGTACTTC CAIGQSMALAGDGETQYF
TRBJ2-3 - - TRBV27 TGTGCCAGCAGTTGGTTCAGATTTGGTGGCGGAGACACAGATACGCAGTATTTT CASSWFRFGGGDTDTQYF
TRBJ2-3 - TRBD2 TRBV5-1 TGCGCCAGCAGCTTGTATGGGGGGGGGAGCACAGATACGCAGTATTTT CASSLYGGGSTDTQYF
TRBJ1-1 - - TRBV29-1 TGCAGCGCTGACCCTAATTCTGAAGCTTTCTTT CSADPNSEAFF
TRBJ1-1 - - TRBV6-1 TGTGCCAGCAGCCCAGGGGTCGAAATGAACACTGAAGCTTTCTTT CASSPGVEMNTEAFF
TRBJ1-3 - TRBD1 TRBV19 TGTGCCAGTAGTATCCCGGGACAGGGCTCTGGAAACACCATATATTTT CASSIPGQGSGNTIYF
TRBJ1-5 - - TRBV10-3 TGTGCCATCAGTAGTAGCGGCAATCAGCCCCAGCATTTT CAISSSGNQPQHF